The present TCR beta chain was sequenced within a study of T cells in Graves' hyperthyroidism and ophthalmopathy. Study-wide results and caveats: Most clonotypes that expanded in the thyroid above 0.001 also showed up in blood.

With duration under 3 months, ophthalmopathy was active: Clinical Activity Score at least 3, NOSPECS at least 4. Exclusion criteria comprised uncontrolled infection, other autoimmune disease, pregnancy or lactation. Germline lookup yields CDR1 SQVTM and CDR2 ANQGSEA. The CDR3 contains 14 residues. Worth noting for this clonotype: Its antigen is as yet unknown. A junction boundary mismatches the germline segment, possibly from a read error.

Amplification yielded TCR beta CDR3 regions, with RNA transcripts as the source. TCR CDR3 regions were first amplified by RT-PCR with HTBI primers. Using its own MiXCR run on the multiplex PCR reads, TCRdb lists one record per CDR3 protein. This table holds approximately 610,000 distinct CDR3 sequences, roughly 15% found once. The sequence derives from a woman between 40 and 55 years old with Graves' ophthalmopathy. V is TRBV29-1 and J is TRBJ2-5, with D unresolved. The sample consisted of blood. CDR3 region: CSVARGPPQETRYF. The CDR3 DNA is TGCAGCGTTGCTCGAGGTCCTCCACAAGAGACCCGGTACTTC. Looking up the rest from reference TRBV29-1 and TRBJ2-5 gives the full variable domain: SAVISQKPSRDICQRGTSLTIQCQVDSQVTMMFWYRQQPGQSLTLIATANQGSEATYESGFVIDKFPISRPNLTFSTLTVSNMSPEDSSIYLCSVARGPPQETRYFGPGTRLLVL.